This T cell receptor beta chain was documented in a study of regulatory T cells in long-lasting Graves disease. Turning to the study itself: Persistent Graves' disease required over 5 years of antithyroid drugs and positive TSH receptor antibodies. Study conclusions and caveats: Whereas 1,000 or so public clonotypes were shared by new patients, persistent patients shared more, at under 3,000. TRBV28, TRBJ1-2 and TRBJ2-5 were favored in persistent disease.

Specified time point: persistent/refractory GD, antithyroid drugs over 5 years with positive TRAb. RNA isolated from PBMCs was used to make the TCR library. With iRepertoire HTBI primers and Arm-PCR of CDR3 regions, TCR beta libraries were built. One entry per CDR3 protein results from TCRdb running MiXCR on the multiplex PCR reads. The sample records a few hundred thousand distinct CDR3 sequences, around 20% being singletons. With 5 bases clipped from V and 9 bases from J, the junction kept 12 bases outside the gene matches. The CDR3 has 16 amino acids. Germline CDR1 and CDR2: SGHTA and FQGNSA. This clonotype showed up just a few times. The antigen is unknown.

Sequencing was performed on peripheral blood mononuclear cells (PBMCs), taken when the disease was refractory, from a patient treated with antithyroid drugs. The source of this sequence is a female donor with Graves disease. The chain employs TRBV7-2 and TRBJ1-6; 8 bases line up with TRBD1. This CDR3 reads CASSARRTQGGSPLHF. CDR3 DNA: TGTGCCAGCAGCGCCCGGCGGACACAGGGGGGTTCACCCCTCCACTTT.